One and the same sample provided the 32 T cell receptor beta chains below, sequenced in a study of Ad26.COV2.S vaccination and SARS-CoV-2 variants. Stated treatment: some 19 received Ad26.COV2.S at low or high dose, single or two shots; a few received placebo; per-sample allocation not given. Collection of samples fell on day 63 after the first vaccine or placebo injection. Using immunoSEQ multiplex PCR, the repertoire was profiled, and TCRdb retains in-frame clones only, with some absent. This sample has 290,000 or so clones; about 90% occur once, and the top ten carry about 3.1%. The sequencing used peripheral blood, collected in a trial of Ad26.COV2.S vaccine versus placebo. Source of these receptors: a person aged 18-60 years who received the Ad26.COV2.S COVID-19 vaccine or a placebo.

The chain combines TRBV5-1 with TRBJ2-5; 10 bases match TRBD2. This CDR3 is 16 amino acids long. From germline, CDR1 is SGHRS and CDR2 YFSETQ. The trim removed 2 bases at V and 7 bases at J, leaving 11 bases unmatched. DNA for the CDR3: TGCGCCAGCAGCTTAAGGCTAGCGGGGGCCTTTTCGACCCAGTACTTC. Its protein is CASSLRLAGAFSTQYF.

The CDR3 sequence is CASSRPGTSLLEQFF. CDR3 coding DNA: TGTGCCAGCAGCCGACCCGGGACTAGCTTACTTGAGCAGTTCTTC. The chain combines TRBV4-2 with TRBJ2-1; 9 bases match TRBD2. V lost 4 bases, J lost 9 bases, and 10 bases stayed unmatched. The CDR3 is 15 residues long. Germline V gene sequence: CDR1 LGHNA, CDR2 YNFKEQ.

The chain has TRBV27 and TRBJ2-1; D remains ambiguous. CDR3 size: 13 residues. Trimming took off 0 bases at V and 5 bases at J, with 5 bases between the two ends. Germline lookup yields CDR1 MNHEY and CDR2 SMNVEV (reference sequence). The CDR3 loop reads CASSLSQNNEQFF. In DNA, the CDR3 is TGTGCCAGCAGTTTATCACAGAACAATGAGCAGTTCTTC.

This clone came up once. The genes are TRBV28 and TRBJ1-1; TRBD1 agrees at 8 bases. The length of the CDR3 is 14 residues. The V and J ends lost 6 bases and 1 base, in that order; junction bases with no gene match: 4. The germline CDR1 and CDR2 sequences are MDHEN and SYDVKM. The CDR3 reads CASRRQGTNTEAFF. The CDR3 nucleotides read TGTGCCAGCAGGAGACAGGGGACGAACACTGAAGCTTTCTTT.

The chain carries TRBV27 and TRBJ2-7; D is possibly TRBD1 or TRBD2 (5 bases each). Trimming cost V 0 bases and J 2 bases, with 14 bases left between them. The CDR3 is 16 amino acids. Germline V gene sequence: CDR1 MNHEY, CDR2 SMNVEV (reference sequence). The CDR3 nucleotides read TGTGCCAGCAGTTTATCGGGGCTAGCCGTAACCTACGAGCAGTACTTC. Its protein product is CASSLSGLAVTYEQYF.

The rearrangement uses TRBV19 and TRBJ2-7; D is unresolved. Trimming took off 3 bases at V and 3 bases at J, with 12 bases between the two ends. CDR3 length: 14 residues. Germline CDR1 and CDR2: LNHDA and SQIVND (reference sequence). CDR3 sequence: CASSMGLDFYEQYF. In DNA form, the CDR3 reads TGTGCCAGTAGTATGGGTCTGGATTTCTACGAGCAGTACTTC.

The gene calls are TRBV30 and TRBJ1-1; D might be TRBD1 (6 bases). The ends were cut back, 3 bases at V and 3 bases at J, with 11 bases in the middle. This CDR3 region has 13 residues. Looked up from germline, CDR1 is GTSNPN and CDR2 is SVGIG (reference sequence). The CDR3 region is CAWRGAWDTEAFF. The DNA of the CDR3 is TGTGCCTGGAGGGGGGCATGGGACACTGAAGCTTTCTTT.

The chain links TRBV6-5 to TRBJ1-6; the match to TRBD1 covers 7 bases. With V trimmed by 7 bases and J by 7 bases, 7 bases remained unmatched. There are 14 residues in the CDR3. Germline CDR1 MNHEY, CDR2 SVGAGI. This CDR3 reads CASTLTGYNSPLHF. In DNA, the CDR3 is TGTGCCAGCACCCTGACAGGGTACAATTCACCCCTCCACTTT.

This clone has only a few counts. The chain uses TRBV7-6 and TRBJ1-5, with TRBD1 as a possible D gene (5 bases). The germline V gene encodes CDR1 SGHVS and CDR2 FNYEAQ. Trimming took 1 base from V and 6 from J, leaving 10 bases between them. CDR3 length: 14 amino acids. The CDR3 DNA is TGTGCCAGCAGCTTAGTCAGGGATGGTCAGCCCCAGCATTTT. This translates into CASSLVRDGQPQHF.

The chain is built from TRBV9 and TRBJ2-4; D is perhaps TRBD2 (6 bases). CDR1 and CDR2 from the germline V gene are SGDLS and YYNGEE. With 0 bases removed from V and 11 bases from J, the gap between germline ends came to 24 bases. CDR3 length: 17 amino acids. As DNA, the CDR3 is TGTGCCAGCAGCGTAGTGTGGAGGGTCACCACAAAAGTCTTTCAGTACTTC. Its translation: CASSVVWRVTTKVFQYF.

The chain recombines TRBV12-3 or TRBV12-4 with TRBJ2-3; D not resolved. Trimming took off 3 bases at V and 1 base at J, with 2 bases between the two ends. This CDR3 has 12 residues. CDR3 nucleotides: TGTGCCAGCAGTTTCCGCACAGATACGCAGTATTTT. As protein: CASSFRTDTQYF.

The chain joins TRBV5-8 to TRBJ1-2; 7 bases are a match to TRBD1. V gave up 6 bases and J gave up 5 bases; unmatched junction bases: 10. This CDR3 region has 14 residues. Germline V lookup: CDR1 SGHTS, CDR2 YDEGEE. CDR3 nucleotide sequence: TGTGCCAGCAACCGACAGGGCCTTGGGTATGGCTACACCTTC. Translating it yields CASNRQGLGYGYTF.

This chain connects TRBV11-3 to TRBJ2-2; D gene ambiguous. The CDR3 has 18 residues. The V gene lost 4 bases and the J gene lost 1 base, with 19 bases spanning the gap. CDR1 is SGHNT and CDR2 is YENEEA in the germline V gene. The CDR3 bases are TGTGCCAGCAGCTCCCCCCTAAGCTGGCCCGTGAACACCGGGGAGCTGTTTTTT. Translation: CASSSPLSWPVNTGELFF.

The gene calls are TRBV25-1 and TRBJ1-3, with D possibly being TRBD1 (6 bases). V dropped 4 bases and J dropped 4 bases, with 8 bases sitting between them. CDR3 size: 13 residues. Germline V gene sequence: CDR1 MGHDK, CDR2 SYGVNS. The chain's CDR3 is CASSVTGGNTIYF. CDR3 in DNA: TGTGCCAGCAGTGTTACAGGGGGAAACACCATATATTTT.

V gene TRBV2 combines with J gene TRBJ1-4; no reliable D call. Germline V gene sequence: CDR1 SNHLY, CDR2 FYNNEI. The CDR3 contains 12 residues. V was pared by 5 bases and J by 5 bases, with 6 bases between. In DNA form, the CDR3 reads TGTGCCAGCAGTCAGAGAAATGAAAAACTGTTTTTT. It codes for CASSQRNEKLFF. Variable domain in full (rest from reference TRBV2 and TRBJ1-4): EPEVTQTPSHQVTQMGQEVILRCVPISNHLYFYWYRQILGQKVEFLVSFYNNEISEKSEIFDDQFSVERPDGSNFTLKIRSTKLEDSAMYFCASSQRNEKLFFGSGTQLSVL.

This clone was detected only once. The J gene is TRBJ2-2, the V gene TRBV5-1; TRBD1 matches 9 bases. The CDR3 consists of 16 residues. The J segment lost 5 bases and the V segment lost 3 bases, leaving 8 bases of the junction unmatched. Germline V gene data show CDR1 as SGHRS and CDR2 as YFSETQ. The DNA of the CDR3 is TGCGCCAGCAGCTCCCCGGGACAGGGAAGGACCGGGGAGCTGTTTTTT. It is translated as CASSSPGQGRTGELFF.

The V and J genes are TRBV5-1 and TRBJ2-5; D is possibly TRBD1 (5 bases). The CDR3 loop spans 14 amino acids. Trimming stripped 4 bases from V and 5 bases from J, with 15 bases between. Germline V CDR1 and CDR2: SGHRS, YFSETQ. CDR3 protein: CASSLGREGETQYF. DNA of the CDR3: TGCGCCAGCAGCCTCGGCAGGGAAGGGGAGACCCAGTACTTC.

The chain joins TRBV28 to TRBJ2-7; TRBD2 aligns across 14 bases. V lost 5 bases and J lost 1; bases outside the gene matches: 10. The germline CDR1 and CDR2 sequences are MDHEN and SYDVKM. The CDR3 sequence is 18 residues long. The DNA for the CDR3 is TGTGCCAGCAGTCCTTCCCCGGGACTAGCGGGGGCATCCTACGAGCAGTACTTC. This gives the protein CASSPSPGLAGASYEQYF.

This rearrangement joins TRBV3-1 (or the pseudogene TRBV3-2) to TRBJ1-3, with no clear D. Germline-derived CDR1 and CDR2 are LGHDT and YNNKEL (reference sequence). This CDR3 comprises 15 residues. Between the trimmed V and J ends, which lost 0 bases and 0 bases, there was a span of 6 bases. The CDR3 nucleotides are TGTGCCAGCAGCCAAGATTGGAACTCTGGAAACACCATATATTTT. Translated, it gives CASSQDWNSGNTIYF.

This chain connects TRBV5-8 to TRBJ2-7; D is possibly TRBD2 (6 bases). The V end lost 0 bases, the J end lost 3 bases, and 13 bases lay between the germline ends. The CDR3 loop spans 15 amino acids. Germline V gene lookup returns CDR1 SGHTS and CDR2 YDEGEE. The CDR3 nucleotides read TGTGCCAGCAGCTTGGCCCGGGGGTTGCACTACGAGCAGTACTTC. Encoded protein: CASSLARGLHYEQYF.

The genes are TRBV20-1 and TRBJ1-2; no reliable D call. This CDR3 has 11 residues. Trimming left V 6 bases short and J 7 bases short, with 12 bases between. CDR1 and CDR2 from the germline V gene are DFQATT and SNEGSKA (reference sequence). The CDR3 is CSAVAVGGYTF. CDR3 nucleotide sequence: TGCAGTGCCGTCGCGGTGGGTGGCTACACCTTC.

The chain joins TRBV6-5 to TRBJ2-1, with TRBD1 matching 7 bases. V lost 9 bases, J lost 0 bases, and 5 bases stayed unmatched. The V gene's germline CDR1 is MNHEY and CDR2 SVGAGI. The CDR3 runs 14 residues. Here the CDR3 DNA reads TGTGCCAGACCGGCAGGGGGCTCCTACAATGAGCAGTTCTTC. Its translation: CARPAGGSYNEQFF.

Written as DNA, the CDR3 is TGTGCCAGCAGCACCTCCGCTAGCGGCTACAATGAGCAGTTCTTC. Its translation: CASSTSASGYNEQFF. This chain uses TRBV5-5 with TRBJ2-1, with 7 bases aligning to TRBD2. The germline CDR1 and CDR2 sequences are SGHKS and YYEKEE (reference sequence). Unmatched junction bases numbered 7, after V lost 4 bases and J lost 3 bases. The CDR3 runs to 15 residues.

This clone was detected once. The V gene is TRBV5-4, the J gene TRBJ2-7, with 10 positions matching TRBD1. CDR1 and CDR2 from the germline V gene are SGHNT and YYREEE (reference sequence). CDR3 size: 15 residues. The ends lost 2 bases at V and 5 bases at J; junction bases unmatched: 7. Here the CDR3 reads CASSFRQGARDEQYF. CDR3 coding DNA: TGTGCCAGCAGCTTCAGACAGGGGGCCCGGGACGAGCAGTACTTC.

The chain couples TRBV19 to TRBJ2-1; a possible D gene is TRBD2 (5 bases). Germline V gene sequence: CDR1 LNHDA, CDR2 SQIVND (reference sequence). The CDR3 totals 14 residues. The V and J ends lost 5 bases and 0 bases respectively, with 8 bases between them. As DNA, the CDR3 is TGTGCCAGTAGTCGGGGTAGCTCCTACAATGAGCAGTTCTTC. Its protein is CASSRGSSYNEQFF. Looking up the rest from reference TRBV19 and TRBJ2-1 gives the full variable domain: DGGITQSPKYLFRKEGQNVTLSCEQNLNHDAMYWYRQDPGQGLRLIYYSQIVNDFQKGDIAEGYSVSREKKESFPLTVTSAQKNPTAFYLCASSRGSSYNEQFFGPGTRLTVL.

This clone was seen only once. The J gene is TRBJ1-4, the V gene TRBV10-3, with 7 bases aligning to TRBD1. The CDR3 spans 14 residues. The ends lost 10 bases at V and 8 bases at J; junction bases unmatched: 13. Germline lookup yields CDR1 ENHRY and CDR2 SYGVKD. The DNA for the CDR3 is TGTGCCACCCGAAGACAGGGAGTCGACGAAAAACTGTTTTTT. Translating gives CATRRQGVDEKLFF.

About this clone: This CDR3 is also generated by other DNA sequences in the sample. V usage is TRBV30 and J usage is TRBJ1-6; D uncertain. The CDR3 spans 14 residues. The V and J ends lost 2 bases and 1 base respectively, with 6 bases between them. CDR1 and CDR2 from the germline V gene are GTSNPN and SVGIG (reference sequence). DNA of the CDR3: TGTGCCTGGAGTTCACGGTCCTATAATTCACCCCTCCACTTT. Amino acid sequence: CAWSSRSYNSPLHF.

V is TRBV19 and J is TRBJ1-1, with 8 bases that match TRBD1. Germline V gene data show CDR1 as LNHDA and CDR2 as SQIVND (reference sequence). This CDR3 has 13 residues. The V segment lost 7 bases and the J segment 5 bases; nucleotides outside the gene matches: 6. CDR3: CASIDRGLTEAFF. CDR3 sequence (DNA): TGTGCCAGTATCGACAGGGGTTTGACTGAAGCTTTCTTT.

The rearrangement links TRBV18 to TRBJ1-1; 7 nucleotides agree with TRBD1. The germline V gene encodes CDR1 KGHSH and CDR2 LQKENI. With 5 bases clipped from V and 6 bases from J, the junction kept 9 bases outside the gene matches. CDR3 length: 14 amino acids. The CDR3 nucleotides read TGTGCCAGCTCAGGTCGACAGGGAGTCTCTGAAGCTTTCTTT. It specifies CASSGRQGVSEAFF. Drawing the rest from reference TRBV18 and TRBJ1-1, the complete variable domain is NAGVMQNPRHLVRRRGQEARLRCSPMKGHSHVYWYRQLPEEGLKFMVYLQKENIIDESGMPKERFSAEFPKEGPSILRIQQVVRGDSAAYFCASSGRQGVSEAFFGQGTRLTVV.

The chain links TRBV9 to TRBJ1-2; D is possibly TRBD1 (5 bases). Germline V CDR1 and CDR2: SGDLS, YYNGEE. The CDR3 covers 16 residues. V was trimmed by 3 bases and J by 4 bases, leaving 19 bases between them. The CDR3 DNA sequence: TGTGCCAGCAGCGACCGGGACGGTGAATTTCGCTATGGCTACACCTTC. As protein: CASSDRDGEFRYGYTF.

A few counts support this clone. The rearrangement joins TRBV24-1 to TRBJ1-2; D unclear. V lost 1 base and J 2 bases, leaving 13 bases between the germline ends. Germline assignment: CDR1 KGHDR and CDR2 SFDVKD. The CDR3 loop spans 16 amino acids. The CDR3 bases are TGTGCCACCAGTGATTTAGGTAGCTTCGGGAACTATGGCTACACCTTC. Its translation is CATSDLGSFGNYGYTF.

A note on this clone: This same CDR3 is encoded by further DNA sequences in the sample. This chain links TRBV7-2 with TRBJ2-3; D unclear. With 3 bases removed from V and 1 base from J, the gap between germline ends came to 2 bases. Germline CDR1 is SGHTA and CDR2 is FQGNSA. The CDR3 totals 12 residues. CDR3 in amino acids: CASSFGTDTQYF. CDR3 sequence (DNA): TGTGCCAGCAGCTTCGGCACAGATACGCAGTATTTT.